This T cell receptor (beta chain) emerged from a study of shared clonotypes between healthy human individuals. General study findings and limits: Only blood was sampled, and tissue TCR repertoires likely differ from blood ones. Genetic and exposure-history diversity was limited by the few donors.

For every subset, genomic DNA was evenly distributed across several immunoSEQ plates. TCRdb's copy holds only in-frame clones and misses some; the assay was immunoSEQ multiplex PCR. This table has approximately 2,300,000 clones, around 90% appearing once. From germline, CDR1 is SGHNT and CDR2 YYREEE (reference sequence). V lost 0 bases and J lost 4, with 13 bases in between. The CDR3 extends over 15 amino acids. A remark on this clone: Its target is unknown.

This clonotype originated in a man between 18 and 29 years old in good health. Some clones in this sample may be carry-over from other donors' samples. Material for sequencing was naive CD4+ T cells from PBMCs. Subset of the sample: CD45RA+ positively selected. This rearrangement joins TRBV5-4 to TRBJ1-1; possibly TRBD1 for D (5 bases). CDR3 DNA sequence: TGTGCCAGCAGCTTGGCGGGGGTGTCGGGCACTGAAGCTTTCTTT. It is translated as CASSLAGVSGTEAFF.